One and the same sample provided the 22 T cell receptor beta chains below, sequenced in a study of T cell responses to AZD1222 COVID-19 vaccine. Generated by immunoSEQ multiplex PCR, the TCRdb table keeps only in-frame clones and is missing some. The table records roughly 160,000 clones, around nine tenths of them present only once. The sample here was peripheral blood, taken 28 days after the second AZD1222 dose. The source is an adult who received the AZD1222 COVID-19 vaccine.

This chain joins TRBV27 and TRBJ1-1, with 7 bases that match TRBD1. Germline values: CDR1 MNHEY, CDR2 SMNVEV (reference sequence). V trimming: 5 bases; J trimming: 5 bases; junction bases outside the gene matches: 5. The CDR3 length is 13 residues. CDR3 protein: CASSPGGGTEAFF. The CDR3 coding sequence is TGTGCCAGCAGTCCAGGGGGAGGGACTGAAGCTTTCTTT.

The chain couples TRBV15 to TRBJ2-7, with D possibly TRBD2 on 5 matching bases. CDR3 length equals 17 residues. V lost 3 bases and J lost 0, with 18 bases in between. CDR1 LNHNV and CDR2 YYDKDF come from the germline V gene (reference sequence). The CDR3 spells CATSRKGFTRSSYEQYF. CDR3 nucleotide sequence: TGTGCCACCAGCAGGAAAGGGTTCACTAGGAGCTCCTACGAGCAGTACTTC. Complete variable domain (other parts from reference TRBV15 and TRBJ2-7): DAMVIQNPRYQVTQFGKPVTLSCSQTLNHNVMYWYQQKSSQAPKLLFHYYDKDFNNEADTPDNFQSRRPNTSFCFLDIRSPGLGDTAMYLCATSRKGFTRSSYEQYFGPGTRLTVT.

The rearrangement joins TRBV7-9 to TRBJ1-2; D is ambiguous. Germline assignment: CDR1 SEHNR and CDR2 FQNEAQ (reference sequence). V was shortened by 3 bases and J by 8 bases, with 10 bases between the two germline ends. The length of the CDR3 is 12 residues. CDR3 nucleotide sequence: TGTGCCAGCAGCTTCGGGGAGTTGGGCTACACCTTC. This encodes CASSFGELGYTF.

The rearrangement uses TRBV29-1 and TRBJ2-5; 7 bases line up with TRBD2. This CDR3 contains 13 residues. The germline gives CDR1 SQVTM, CDR2 ANQGSEA. V shed 7 bases and J 5 bases; nucleotides not matched to a gene: 10. CDR3 in amino acids: CSARILARETQYF. The CDR3 DNA reads TGCAGCGCCCGAATACTAGCGAGGGAGACCCAGTACTTC.

The chain employs TRBV3-1 (or the pseudogene TRBV3-2) and TRBJ1-1, with D tentatively TRBD1 (6 bases). Trimming took off 3 bases at V and 3 bases at J, with 11 bases between the two ends. CDR1 is LGHDT and CDR2 is YNNKEL in the germline V gene (reference sequence). This CDR3 region has 14 residues. The chain's CDR3 is CASSHQGRHTEAFF. The CDR3 DNA sequence: TGTGCCAGCAGCCATCAGGGGCGGCACACTGAAGCTTTCTTT.

This rearrangement joins TRBV29-1 to TRBJ1-2; no clear D. With 2 bases removed from V and 4 bases from J, the gap between germline ends came to 2 bases. CDR1 is SQVTM, CDR2 ANQGSEA, per germline. This CDR3 has 10 amino acids. As DNA, the CDR3 is TGCAGCGTTGAAAGCTATGGCTACACCTTC. Protein sequence: CSVESYGYTF.

The chain couples TRBV25-1 to TRBJ2-1; D is possibly TRBD1 (6 bases). Germline-derived CDR1 and CDR2 are MGHDK and SYGVNS. The length of the CDR3 is 17 residues. Trimming pared 8 bases from V and 7 bases from J, leaving 27 bases between. The CDR3 is CASDQFIQGRPGNEQFF. The CDR3 bases are TGTGCCAGCGATCAATTTATACAGGGCCGACCAGGTAATGAGCAGTTCTTC.

The table lists this clone with a count of one. V usage is TRBV30 and J usage is TRBJ2-2, with 7 bases that match TRBD2. The CDR3 loop spans 13 amino acids. From germline, CDR1 is GTSNPN and CDR2 SVGIG (reference sequence). The CDR3 DNA reads as TGTGCGGGAGGGGAGGCGAACACCGGGGAGCTGTTTTTT. Translation gives CAGGEANTGELFF.

J is TRBJ2-2 and V is TRBV18; D might be TRBD1 (6 bases). The length of the CDR3 is 15 residues. The germline V gene encodes CDR1 KGHSH and CDR2 LQKENI. V was shortened by 3 bases and J by 4 bases, with 12 bases between the two germline ends. This CDR3 reads CASSPLQGSTGELFF. The DNA of the CDR3 is TGTGCCAGCTCACCTTTACAGGGATCCACCGGGGAGCTGTTTTTT.

The chain joins TRBV5-6 to TRBJ2-7; D call uncertain. The CDR3 is 11 amino acids. Trimming removed 0 bases from V and 10 bases from J, with 8 bases in between. Per the germline V gene, CDR1 is SGHDT and CDR2 is YYEEEE. CDR3: CASSLASQQYF. DNA of the CDR3: TGTGCCAGCAGCTTGGCGTCCCAACAGTACTTC.

The chain carries TRBV5-6 and TRBJ2-7; D perhaps matches TRBD2 (6 bases). Germline CDR1 reads SGHDT; CDR2 reads YYEEEE. V was clipped by 3 bases and J by 6 bases, with 13 bases between them. The CDR3 length is 13 residues. The DNA for the CDR3 is TGTGCCAGCAGCTGGGACTGGATAGGCGAGCAGTACTTC. It specifies CASSWDWIGEQYF.

The sample holds many counts of this clone. Other DNA sequences of this sample code for an identical CDR3. The rearrangement joins TRBV6-5 to TRBJ1-1; D is unclear. Germline assignment: CDR1 MNHEY and CDR2 SVGAGI. With 6 bases removed from V and 5 bases from J, the gap between germline ends came to 7 bases. There are 11 residues in the CDR3. CDR3 amino acids: CASRRGTEAFF. CDR3 DNA: TGTGCCAGCAGGCGGGGTACTGAAGCTTTCTTT.

As regards this clone: Other DNA sequences in the sample encode the same CDR3. The chain carries TRBV30 and TRBJ1-2; TRBD1 matches 9 bases. The CDR3 has 13 residues. V shed 0 bases, J shed 7 bases, and the junction held 3 bases outside the gene matches. Germline CDR1 is GTSNPN and CDR2 is SVGIG (reference sequence). The CDR3 loop is CAWSVQGAGGYTF. CDR3 sequence (DNA): TGTGCCTGGAGTGTACAGGGGGCCGGTGGCTACACCTTC.

This chain uses TRBV2 with TRBJ1-5; 8 bases are shared with TRBD1. Germline trimming cut 5 bases from V and 2 bases from J; bases unmatched to any gene: 8. CDR1 and CDR2 (germline): SNHLY, FYNNEI. The CDR3 runs to 16 residues. The CDR3, as DNA: TGTGCCAGCAGTCTCAGGGGGCTAGTTGGCAATCAGCCCCAGCATTTT. Translating gives CASSLRGLVGNQPQHF. The whole variable domain, filled in from reference TRBV2 and TRBJ1-5, reads EPEVTQTPSHQVTQMGQEVILRCVPISNHLYFYWYRQILGQKVEFLVSFYNNEISEKSEIFDDQFSVERPDGSNFTLKIRSTKLEDSAMYFCASSLRGLVGNQPQHFGDGTRLSIL.

The rearrangement joins TRBV14 to TRBJ2-5; D unclear. V was cut by 1 base and J by 1 base, with 4 bases left in between. The CDR3 extends over 13 amino acids. Germline CDR1 is SGHDN and CDR2 is FVKESK. The DNA for the CDR3 is TGTGCCAGCAGCCAAGTCACCCAAGAGACCCAGTACTTC. Translation: CASSQVTQETQYF.

The V and J genes are TRBV6-6 and TRBJ2-1; D may correspond to TRBD1 or TRBD2 (5 bases each). The CDR3 totals 11 residues. V was cut by 8 bases and J by 7 bases, with 9 bases left in between. In germline, CDR1 is MNHNY, CDR2 SVGAGI (reference sequence). The chain's CDR3 is CASGTENEQFF. In DNA form, the CDR3 reads TGTGCCAGCGGGACGGAAAATGAGCAGTTCTTC.

The rearrangement uses TRBV7-9 and TRBJ2-5; tentative D call: TRBD1 (6 bases). The CDR3 spans 15 residues. The ends were cut back, 5 bases at V and 3 bases at J, with 16 bases in the middle. CDR1 and CDR2 from the germline V gene are SEHNR and FQNEAQ (reference sequence). Here the CDR3 DNA reads TGTGCCAGCAGCCACAAGGACAGAAGAAAAGAGACCCAGTACTTC. This gives the protein CASSHKDRRKETQYF. Filled out from reference TRBV7-9 and TRBJ2-5, the complete variable domain reads DTGVSQNPRHKITKRGQNVTFRCDPISEHNRLYWYRQTLGQGPEFLTYFQNEAQLEKSRLLSDRFSAERPKGSFSTLEIQRTEQGDSAMYLCASSHKDRRKETQYFGPGTRLLVL.

The chain recombines TRBV18 with TRBJ1-1; D remains unclear. The CDR3 runs to 15 residues. Germline V gives CDR1 KGHSH, CDR2 LQKENI. V was cut by 2 bases and J by 0 bases, with 10 bases left in between. The CDR3 protein is CASSPSREMNTEAFF. In nucleotides, the CDR3 is TGTGCCAGCTCACCATCTCGGGAGATGAACACTGAAGCTTTCTTT. The full variable domain, completed using reference TRBV18 and TRBJ1-1, is NAGVMQNPRHLVRRRGQEARLRCSPMKGHSHVYWYRQLPEEGLKFMVYLQKENIIDESGMPKERFSAEFPKEGPSILRIQQVVRGDSAAYFCASSPSREMNTEAFFGQGTRLTVV.

This clone occurred a few times. This chain links TRBV7-3 with TRBJ2-2, with TRBD2 identical over 8 bases. The CDR3 runs to 17 residues. The germline CDR1 and CDR2 sequences are SGHTA and FQGTGA. With V trimmed by 5 bases and J by 4 bases, 12 bases remained unmatched. The CDR3 here is CASSTPGTRKATGELFF. The CDR3 DNA is TGTGCCAGCAGCACTCCCGGGACTAGAAAAGCCACCGGGGAGCTGTTTTTT.

The chain couples TRBV2 to TRBJ2-1; D is unresolved. The V and J ends lost 4 bases and 7 bases respectively, with 8 bases between them. The germline V gene encodes CDR1 SNHLY and CDR2 FYNNEI. The CDR3 runs 12 residues. Written as DNA, the CDR3 is TGTGCCAGCAGTGCGAGTATTAATGAGCAGTTCTTC. It yields the protein CASSASINEQFF. Combining the CDR3 with reference TRBV2 and TRBJ2-1 gives the whole variable domain EPEVTQTPSHQVTQMGQEVILRCVPISNHLYFYWYRQILGQKVEFLVSFYNNEISEKSEIFDDQFSVERPDGSNFTLKIRSTKLEDSAMYFCASSASINEQFFGPGTRLTVL.

The rearrangement uses TRBV19 and TRBJ1-5, with D perhaps matching TRBD1 (6 bases). The germline V gene has CDR1 LNHDA and CDR2 SQIVND (reference sequence). The CDR3 is 15 amino acids. V dropped 1 base and J dropped 5 bases, with 12 bases sitting between them. CDR3 loop: CASSIGRGGDQPQHF. CDR3 DNA sequence: TGTGCCAGTAGTATAGGTAGAGGGGGGGATCAGCCCCAGCATTTT.

This clone was picked up one time. The CDR3: CASQGSSYEQYF. CDR3 DNA: TGTGCCAGTCAGGGGAGCTCCTACGAGCAGTACTTC. V gene TRBV19 combines with J gene TRBJ2-7; D might be TRBD1 (6 bases). V was pared by 8 bases and J by 0 bases, with 8 bases between. Germline CDR1 LNHDA, CDR2 SQIVND (reference sequence). This CDR3 comprises 12 residues.